This TCR beta chain was captured in a study of technical replicates of blood from a few donors (dated by TCRdb to 2016 to 2017). This clone was recorded only once. Its antigen remains unidentified. No quality values exist for individual bases; no much larger clone is one base distant. The V end gives up 5 bases and the J end 4 bases, leaving 4 bases in the junction not matched to a gene. From the cysteine up to the phenylalanine, the CDR3 has a length of 14 residues. CDR3 DNA is the only sequence kept; it has 42 bases, read in frame from the first base. Based on the germline V gene (reference sequence), the CDR1 and CDR2 sequences are LNHDA and SQIVND. Libraries were built with the immunoSEQ multiplex PCR assay. TCRdb carries this immuneACCESS record with in-frame sequences only. Its versions omit some clonotypes, under half of them owing to an unresolved V gene in the studies checked, with the rest unexplained. For this sample there are about 84,000 clones; 95% to 98% appear just once. The ten largest make up around 0.15% of the sample.

The sample was T cells isolated from PBMCs. This clonotype was obtained from a human donor in good health. The chain is assembled from TRBV19 and TRBJ2-7; TRBD2 fits 11 bases in the junction. The CDR3 region reads CASSFSGGAYEQYF. The DNA sequence is given as TGTGCCAGTAGTTTTAGCGGGGGGGCTTACGAGCAGTACTTC.